This T cell receptor (beta chain) came from a study of T cell repertoires in cytomegalovirus infection. Study information: Indications of both CMV infection and matching HLA type were provided by public TCR beta signatures.

V was pared by 5 bases and J by 4 bases, with 4 bases of the junction left unmatched. The CDR3 has 14 residues. Germline V CDR1 and CDR2: SGHRS, YFSETQ. Each CDR3 protein is one row after TCRdb ran MiXCR on the reads. The sample carries 350,000 to 400,000 distinct CDR3 sequences, about a third recorded once. Overall study results and limits: The cumulative frequency of public TCR beta families distinguished individuals who carried CMV together with the relevant HLA. The study found HLA-C-restricted CMV-specific TCR beta clonotypes dominating the ex vivo response.

About this clonotype: Its antigen remains unknown.

The chain combines TRBV5-1 with TRBJ2-3; 10 bases align to TRBD1. The origin of this receptor is a human donor in good health (CMV status not recorded). Some clones in this sample may be carry-over from other donors' samples. Sequenced material: cultured PBMCs, taken from culture after CMV antigen stimulation. CDR3 sequence: CASRRDRGSDTQYF. CDR3 nucleotides: TGCGCCAGCAGAAGGGACAGGGGTTCAGATACGCAGTATTTT.